What follows is one T cell receptor (beta chain) and its context. Its antigen is not identified. The donors formed part of the approximately 120-subject validation cohort, distinct from the 666-subject first cohort. These data are taken from a study of cytomegalovirus exposure and HLA in healthy donors. Findings and caveats of the study: The study recorded some 160 TCR beta chains that were cytomegalovirus-associated. Most TCRs appeared rarely, but some public TCRs recurred in many donors. Subsequent analysis found a tendency for first-cohort TCR clusters to co-occur within the 120 or so validation repertoires.

The germline V gene encodes CDR1 SGHDT and CDR2 YYEEEE. The CDR3 is 16 residues long. V shed 6 bases, J shed 2 bases, and the junction held 9 bases outside the gene matches. The assay was immunoSEQ multiplex PCR, and TCRdb's table has in-frame clones only and misses some. In the table there are about 73,000 clones, around 90% of which are singletons. The sequenced sample was PBMCs. The V gene is TRBV5-6, the J gene TRBJ2-5; 11 nucleotides match TRBD2. This receptor was taken from a woman between 18 and 29 years old in good health and CMV-seropositive. CDR3 region: CASTPRTSGYQETQYF. The DNA for the CDR3 is TGTGCCAGCACCCCCCGGACTAGCGGGTATCAAGAGACCCAGTACTTC.